This T cell receptor (beta chain) was sequenced in a study of regulatory T cells in long-lasting Graves disease. For the study at large: Persistent Graves' disease meant over 5 years of antithyroid drugs with positive TSH receptor antibodies. Whole-study findings and limits: Exclusively peripheral blood, rather than thyroid tissue, was studied. Persistent Graves' patients had lower TCR diversity than newly diagnosed ones.

Building of the TCR beta libraries involved iRepertoire HTBI primers and Arm-PCR of CDR3 regions. TCRdb processed the multiplex PCR reads anew with MiXCR; each CDR3 protein has one entry. The sample records roughly 400,000 distinct CDR3 sequences, 21% being singletons. This clonotype was seen more than once but under ten times. The antigen remains undetermined. Time point in this sample: persistent/refractory GD, antithyroid drugs over 5 years with positive TRAb. PBMC-extracted RNA yielded the TCR library. The peripheral blood volume drawn was 8 to 9.5 milliliters, and it was collected into EDTA tubes. The specimen was peripheral blood mononuclear cells (PBMCs), collected when the disease was refractory, from a patient treated with antithyroid drugs. This sequence was found in a female donor with Graves disease.

CDR3 residues: CASSLDAAYEQYF. The CDR3 region has the DNA TGCGCCAGCAGCTTGGATGCGGCCTACGAGCAGTACTTC. The genes are TRBV5-1 and TRBJ2-7; D uncertain. V lost 0 bases, J lost 2 bases, and 6 bases lay in between. Germline CDR1 reads SGHRS; CDR2 reads YFSETQ. The CDR3 contains 13 residues.